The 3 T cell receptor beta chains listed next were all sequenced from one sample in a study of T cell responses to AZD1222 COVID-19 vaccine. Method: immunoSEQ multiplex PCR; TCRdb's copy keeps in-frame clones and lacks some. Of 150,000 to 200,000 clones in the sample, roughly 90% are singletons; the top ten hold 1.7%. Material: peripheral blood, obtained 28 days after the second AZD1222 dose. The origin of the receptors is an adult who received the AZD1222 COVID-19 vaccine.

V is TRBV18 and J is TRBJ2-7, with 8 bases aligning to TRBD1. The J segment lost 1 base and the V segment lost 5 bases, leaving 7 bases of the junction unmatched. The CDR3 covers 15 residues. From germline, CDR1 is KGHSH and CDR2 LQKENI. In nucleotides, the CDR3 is TGTGCCAGCTCAACCGAAGACAGGGGATCCTACGAGCAGTACTTC. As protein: CASSTEDRGSYEQYF. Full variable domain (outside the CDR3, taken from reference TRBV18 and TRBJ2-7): NAGVMQNPRHLVRRRGQEARLRCSPMKGHSHVYWYRQLPEEGLKFMVYLQKENIIDESGMPKERFSAEFPKEGPSILRIQQVVRGDSAAYFCASSTEDRGSYEQYFGPGTRLTVT.

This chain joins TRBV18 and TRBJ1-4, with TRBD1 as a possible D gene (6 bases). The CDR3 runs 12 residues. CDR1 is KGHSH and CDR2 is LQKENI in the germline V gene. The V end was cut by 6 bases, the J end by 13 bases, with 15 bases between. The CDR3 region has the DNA TGTGCCAGCTCGGCGGCGGGACATAGACTGTTTTTT. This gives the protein CASSAAGHRLFF. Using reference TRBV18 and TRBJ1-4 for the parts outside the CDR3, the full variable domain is NAGVMQNPRHLVRRRGQEARLRCSPMKGHSHVYWYRQLPEEGLKFMVYLQKENIIDESGMPKERFSAEFPKEGPSILRIQQVVRGDSAAYFCASSAAGHRLFFGSGTQLSVL.

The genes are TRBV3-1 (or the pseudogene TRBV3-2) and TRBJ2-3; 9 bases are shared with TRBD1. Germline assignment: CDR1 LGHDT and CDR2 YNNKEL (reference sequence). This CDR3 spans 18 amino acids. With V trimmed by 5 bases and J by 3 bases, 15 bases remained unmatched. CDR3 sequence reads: CASSFRPQGAFVTDTQYF. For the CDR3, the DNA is TGTGCCAGCAGCTTCCGCCCACAGGGGGCTTTCGTGACAGATACGCAGTATTTT.